This TCR beta chain was observed in a study of PD-L1 blockade in urothelial cancer. Study overall: The year 2014 saw patients start atezolizumab, 1,200 mg intravenously every 3 weeks. About 90% of the roughly 29 patients were men with bladder-origin urothelial cancer. Between 0 and 3 prior chemotherapy regimens had been given to patients. The study recovered a median of around 150,000 T cells per blood sample.

Time point here: pretreatment peripheral blood. Trimming took 3 bases from V and 4 from J, leaving 9 bases between them. CDR1 and CDR2 (germline): LGHNT, FRNRAP. The CDR3 length is 13 residues. Generated by immunoSEQ multiplex PCR, the TCRdb table keeps only in-frame clones and is missing some. The sample carries 70,000 to 100,000 clones, roughly 84% recorded once. The TCR was taken from a man aged 55 to 70 with urothelial cancer. The chain uses TRBV12-5 and TRBJ2-5, with D uncertain. The source was PBMCs, collected around atezolizumab (anti-PD-L1) treatment. CDR3 in DNA: TGTGCTAGTGGTTTCTCTGGGCGAGAGACCCAGTACTTC. This codes for CASGFSGRETQYF.